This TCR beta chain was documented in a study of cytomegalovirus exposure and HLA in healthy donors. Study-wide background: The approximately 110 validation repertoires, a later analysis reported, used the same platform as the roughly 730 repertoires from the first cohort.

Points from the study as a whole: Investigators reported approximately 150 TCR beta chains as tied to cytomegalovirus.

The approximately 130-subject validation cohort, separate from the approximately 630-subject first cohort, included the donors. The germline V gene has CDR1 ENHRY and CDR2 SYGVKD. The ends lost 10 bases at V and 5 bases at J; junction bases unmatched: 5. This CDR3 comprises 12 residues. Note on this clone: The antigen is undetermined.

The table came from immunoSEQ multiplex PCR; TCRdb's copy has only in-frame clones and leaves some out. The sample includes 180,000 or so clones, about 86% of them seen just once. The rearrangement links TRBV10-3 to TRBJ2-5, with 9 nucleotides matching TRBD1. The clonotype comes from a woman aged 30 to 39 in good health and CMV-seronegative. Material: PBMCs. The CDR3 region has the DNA TGTGCCACCACGACAGGGGGGGAGACCCAGTACTTC. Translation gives CATTTGGETQYF.